One sample yielded the 8 T cell receptor beta chains listed below, sequenced in a study of OX40 agonist ivuxolimab in advanced cancers. Assay used: immunoSEQ multiplex PCR; TCRdb lists only in-frame clones, some missing. The sample consists of more than 85,000 clones, 70% to 85% of them appearing once. The sample here was CD4+ or CD8+ T cells sorted from blood, taken in a trial of the OX40 agonist ivuxolimab. These receptor sequences come from an adult with an advanced solid tumor such as melanoma, head and neck, liver or kidney cancer.

The chain combines TRBV5-1 with TRBJ2-1; 12 bases fit TRBD2. V lost 5 bases, J lost 4 bases, and 13 bases stayed unmatched. The CDR3 loop spans 18 amino acids. CDR1 and CDR2 (germline): SGHRS, YFSETQ. In DNA, the CDR3 is TGCGCCAGCAGGTTTGTTCCCCTAGCGGGAGGGAAGTACAATGAGCAGTTCTTC. Translated: CASRFVPLAGGKYNEQFF.

This clone was observed once. This rearrangement joins TRBV19 to TRBJ2-2; 7 bases align to TRBD2. The CDR3 contains 14 residues. The V and J ends lost 6 bases and 5 bases, in that order; junction bases with no gene match: 6. CDR1 is LNHDA and CDR2 is SQIVND in the germline V gene (reference sequence). The CDR3 region has the DNA TGTGCCAGTAGACGCGGGGGTGGTACCGGGGAGCTGTTTTTT. It codes for CASRRGGGTGELFF.

The chain carries TRBV7-3 and TRBJ2-3, with D unclear. The CDR3 length is 14 residues. CDR1 is SGHTA, CDR2 FQGTGA, per germline. V dropped 0 bases and J dropped 3 bases, with 7 bases sitting between them. Here the CDR3 reads CASSLTGRTDTQYF. DNA for the CDR3: TGTGCCAGCAGCTTAACGGGAAGGACAGATACGCAGTATTTT. The complete variable domain, with remaining parts taken from reference TRBV7-3 and TRBJ2-3, reads GAGVSQTPSNKVTEKGKYVELRCDPISGHTALYWYRQSLGQGPEFLIYFQGTGAADDSGLPNDRFFAVRPEGSVSTLKIQRTERGDSAVYLCASSLTGRTDTQYFGPGTRLTVL.

This sequence joins TRBV19 and TRBJ1-5; D might be TRBD1 (6 bases). Germline-derived CDR1 and CDR2 are LNHDA and SQIVND (reference sequence). The germline V and J ends were trimmed by 10 bases and 4 bases, with 26 bases remaining between them. CDR3 length: 17 residues. CDR3 residues: CATGGLGAQITNQPQHF. The CDR3 region has the DNA TGTGCCACGGGGGGGCTCGGAGCACAAATCACGAATCAGCCCCAGCATTTT.

The rearrangement uses TRBV5-4 and TRBJ2-4, with 11 bases lining up with TRBD1. The CDR3 has 13 amino acids. Per the germline V gene, CDR1 is SGHNT and CDR2 is YYREEE (reference sequence). With V trimmed by 5 bases and J by 9 bases, 4 bases remained unmatched. Written as DNA, the CDR3 is TGTGCCAGCAGTTCGGACAGGGGGCGCATTCAGTACTTC. It yields the protein CASSSDRGRIQYF. The full variable domain, in which reference TRBV5-4 and TRBJ2-4 provide the parts outside the CDR3, is ETGVTQSPTHLIKTRGQQVTLRCSSQSGHNTVSWYQQALGQGPQFIFQYYREEENGRGNFPPRFSGLQFPNYSSELNVNALELDDSALYLCASSSDRGRIQYFGAGTRLSVL.

The table lists this clone with a count of one. The CDR3 coding sequence is TGCGCCAGCAGCCAACCTCGACAGGCCCATGGAGCTTTCTTT. Encoded protein: CASSQPRQAHGAFF. This rearrangement joins TRBV4-3 to TRBJ1-1, with D perhaps matching TRBD1 (6 bases). CDR3 length equals 14 residues. Germline V gene lookup returns CDR1 LGHNA and CDR2 YSLEER. V was cut by 2 bases and J by 10 bases, with 17 bases left in between.

CDR3 sequence reads: CASSARTGDTEQFF. CDR3 sequence (DNA): TGTGCCAGCAGTGCCCGGACAGGGGACACTGAGCAGTTCTTC. The chain employs TRBV6-1 and TRBJ2-1, with 9 bases identical to TRBD1. The germline gives CDR1 MNHNS, CDR2 SASEGT. Trimming cost V 4 bases and J 9 bases; bases outside gene matches: 7. The CDR3 runs 14 residues.

The genes are TRBV5-8 and TRBJ1-5; no reliable D call. Germline CDR1 is SGHTS and CDR2 is YDEGEE. Trimming took 0 bases from V and 1 from J, leaving 8 bases between them. The CDR3 is 15 amino acids. The CDR3 here is CASSLEEISNQPQHF. The CDR3 DNA is TGTGCCAGCAGCTTGGAAGAAATAAGCAATCAGCCCCAGCATTTT. Full variable domain (remainder filled in from reference TRBV5-8 and TRBJ1-5): EAGVTQSPTHLIKTRGQQATLRCSPISGHTSVYWYQQALGLGLQFLLWYDEGEERNRGNFPPRFSGRQFPNYSSELNVNALELEDSALYLCASSLEEISNQPQHFGDGTRLSIL.